A selection of T cell receptor beta chains follows, all from one sample in a study of blood T cell repertoires in COVID-19. Some clones are missing from TCRdb's copy, which holds only in-frame ones; the method was immunoSEQ multiplex PCR. The data show 150,000 to 200,000 clones, 75% to 90% seen once. The material sequenced was peripheral blood. These receptors all come from a woman aged 60-75 years with acute or convalescent COVID-19. Each CDR3 is given with its conserved first and last residue. Each record gives: clone size, J gene, V gene, D gene, CDR3 DNA, CDR3 protein. The D gene is left open where the match is weak. Clone size appears in some rows only: once, few, many, or a class for an expanded clone.

NA,TRBJ2-1,TRBV29-1,NA,TGCAGCGTTGGGAAGTTTAGACTCCCGGGCTCCTACAATGAGCAGTTCTTC,CSVGKFRLPGSYNEQFF
NA,TRBJ1-6,TRBV9,NA,TGTGCCAGCAGCCCACAGGGTTCGGGGAAAGATTCACCCCTCCACTTT,CASSPQGSGKDSPLHF
once,TRBJ1-6,TRBV19,TRBD1,TGTGCCAGTAGGAACCAGGGGGCCGTCAATTCACCCCTCCACTTT,CASRNQGAVNSPLHF
NA,TRBJ1-5,TRBV19,TRBD1,TGTGCCAGTAAGGGACAGGGTAATCAGCCCCAGCATTTT,CASKGQGNQPQHF
NA,TRBJ1-1,TRBV6-2/TRBV6-3,TRBD1,TGTGCCAGCAGTTCCGAGCGCCTCCGAAGACAGGGGGCAGTGGACACTGAAGCTTTCTTT,CASSSERLRRQGAVDTEAFF
NA,TRBJ2-2,TRBV24-1,TRBD1,TGTGCCACCAGTGATCCGGGGACAGGGACAACCGGGGAGCTGTTTTTT,CATSDPGTGTTGELFF
NA,TRBJ2-1,TRBV5-1,NA,TGCGCCAGCAGCTTACAAATATCGCTGAATGAGCAGTTCTTC,CASSLQISLNEQFF
NA,TRBJ1-1,TRBV7-9,NA,TGTGCCAGCAGCTTAGAAGCAGGGTGGGGTGAAGCTTTCTTT,CASSLEAGWGEAFF
NA,TRBJ2-2,TRBV11-2,NA,TGTGCCAGCAGCGCCATACGCGGCCCCGGGGAGCTGTTTTTT,CASSAIRGPGELFF
NA,TRBJ2-5,TRBV7-9,TRBD1,TGTGCCAGCAGCTTAGCAACGCCGGGACAGGGGACGACCCAGTACTTC,CASSLATPGQGTTQYF
NA,TRBJ1-2,TRBV7-3,NA,TGTGCCAGCAGGGGGGCGAACTATGGCTACACCTTC,CASRGANYGYTF
NA,TRBJ1-5,TRBV5-1,TRBD1,TGCGCCAGCAGCTTCACAGGGGATAGCAATCAGCCCCAGCATTTT,CASSFTGDSNQPQHF
NA,TRBJ1-5,TRBV18,NA,TGTGCCAGCTCACCAGGGGAAGCGGGCCAGCCCCAGCATTTT,CASSPGEAGQPQHF
NA,TRBJ1-1,TRBV29-1,TRBD1,TGCAGCGTTAGGAGCGGAACAGGGGGCGTAGCTTTCTTT,CSVRSGTGGVAFF